A selection of T cell receptor beta chains follows, all from one sample in a study of neoadjuvant anti-PD-1 for oral cavity cancer. Some clones are missing from TCRdb's copy, which holds only in-frame ones; the method was immunoSEQ multiplex PCR. The sample yields 12,000 or so clones, roughly 70% seen once. The sequencing used tumor tissue, collected before nivolumab (anti-PD-1) treatment. The receptors were sampled from a person aged 35-80 years with oral cavity squamous cell carcinoma. The donor label of this sample is uncertain. Both conserved end residues are part of each CDR3. The D gene is left open where the match is weak. Size tells how often a clone was seen (once, few, many) or the class of an expanded clone, and some rows leave it out.

j_gene,abundance,v_gene,d_gene,CDR3aa,CDR3nt
TRBJ2-1,NA,TRBV2,NA,CASSVWEYEQFF,TGTGCCAGCAGTGTCTGGGAGTATGAGCAGTTCTTC
TRBJ2-1,few,TRBV11-3,NA,CASSLEGNSYNEQFF,TGTGCCAGCAGCTTAGAAGGGAACTCCTACAATGAGCAGTTCTTC
TRBJ1-5,NA,TRBV19,TRBD1,CASSIKRNTGAASNQPQHF,TGTGCCAGTAGCATCAAGAGGAATACAGGGGCCGCTAGCAATCAGCCCCAGCATTTT
TRBJ2-3,NA,TRBV18,NA,CASSRDSTDTQYF,TGTGCCAGCTCACGAGACAGCACAGATACGCAGTATTTT
TRBJ1-1,few,TRBV18,NA,CASSQGLNTEAFF,TGTGCCAGCTCACAGGGTCTGAACACTGAAGCTTTCTTT
TRBJ2-1,NA,TRBV28,TRBD2,CASSGPRSGGNNEQFF,TGTGCCAGCAGTGGACCTAGAAGCGGGGGCAACAATGAGCAGTTCTTC
TRBJ2-1,few,TRBV4-1,NA,CASSQDVLRGLPLHNEQFF,TGCGCCAGCAGCCAAGACGTCCTTCGGGGGTTACCCCTCCACAATGAGCAGTTCTTC
TRBJ1-3,NA,TRBV30,TRBD1,CAWILQGGGNTIYF,TGTGCCTGGATCCTCCAGGGGGGAGGAAACACCATATATTTT
TRBJ1-2,NA,TRBV5-4,TRBD1,CASSLDRGGYGYTF,TGTGCCAGCAGCTTAGACAGGGGGGGCTATGGCTACACCTTC
TRBJ2-1,few,TRBV5-4,NA,CASSLTGTAYNEQFF,TGTGCCAGCAGCTTGACCGGGACTGCCTACAATGAGCAGTTCTTC
TRBJ1-1,few,TRBV7-6,TRBD1,CASSGIVGGREMNTEAFF,TGTGCCAGCAGCGGAATCGTAGGGGGCCGAGAGATGAACACTGAAGCTTTCTTT
TRBJ1-5,NA,TRBV2,NA,CASREKSGGNQPQHF,TGTGCCAGCAGGGAGAAATCCGGGGGCAATCAGCCCCAGCATTTT
TRBJ1-1,NA,TRBV19,TRBD1,CASSTSGGLEAFF,TGTGCCAGTAGTACATCAGGGGGCCTTGAAGCTTTCTTT
TRBJ1-2,NA,TRBV11-1,TRBD1,CASSPDRGEGYTF,TGTGCCAGCAGTCCGGACAGGGGAGAAGGCTACACCTTC
TRBJ2-1,few,TRBV27,TRBD1,CASIPDRLRYNEQFF,TGTGCCAGCATCCCGGACAGGTTACGCTACAATGAGCAGTTCTTC
TRBJ2-7,NA,TRBV21-1,NA,CASSTTRPYEQYF,TGTGCCAGCAGTACCACAAGGCCCTACGAGCAGTACTTC
TRBJ1-6,few,TRBV19,NA,CASSPKGPGLGSPLHF,TGTGCCAGTAGTCCCAAAGGCCCAGGGTTGGGATCACCCCTCCACTTT
TRBJ2-7,NA,TRBV29-1,NA,CSVRDYEQYF,TGCAGCGTTCGGGATTACGAGCAGTACTTC
TRBJ1-1,NA,TRBV7-2,NA,CASSSQGFGTEAFF,TGTGCCAGCAGCTCACAGGGATTTGGCACTGAAGCTTTCTTT
TRBJ2-3,NA,TRBV11-2,NA,CASSLGDTQYF,TGTGCCAGCAGCTTGGGGGATACGCAGTATTTT
TRBJ1-1,NA,TRBV29-1,TRBD1,CSVGSRGRGTEAFF,TGCAGCGTTGGTAGCAGGGGGCGCGGAACTGAAGCTTTCTTT
TRBJ2-7,few,TRBV28,TRBD2,CASSLGGSKAYEQYF,TGTGCCAGCAGTTTGGGCGGGAGTAAAGCCTACGAGCAGTACTTC